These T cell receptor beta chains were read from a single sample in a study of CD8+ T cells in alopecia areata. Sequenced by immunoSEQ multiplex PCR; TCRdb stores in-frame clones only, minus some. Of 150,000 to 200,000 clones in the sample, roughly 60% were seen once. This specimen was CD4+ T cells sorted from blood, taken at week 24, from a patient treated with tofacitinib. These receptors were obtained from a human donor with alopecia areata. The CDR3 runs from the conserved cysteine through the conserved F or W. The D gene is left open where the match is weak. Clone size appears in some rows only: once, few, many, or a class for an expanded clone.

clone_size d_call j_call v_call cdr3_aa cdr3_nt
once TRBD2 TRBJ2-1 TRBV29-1 CSVELWGGNEQFF TGCAGCGTTGAACTGTGGGGGGGGAATGAGCAGTTCTTC
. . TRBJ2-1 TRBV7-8 CASSFHRDWYNEQFF TGTGCCAGCAGCTTCCACAGGGATTGGTACAATGAGCAGTTCTTC
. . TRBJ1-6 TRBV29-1 CSVVTGDNSPLHF TGCAGCGTCGTGACCGGGGATAATTCACCCCTCCACTTT
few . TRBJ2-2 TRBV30 CAWSVDGELFF TGTGCCTGGAGTGTTGACGGGGAGCTGTTTTTT
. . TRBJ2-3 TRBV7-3 CASSLIGSLTDTQYF TGTGCCAGCAGCTTGATAGGGAGCCTCACAGATACGCAGTATTTT
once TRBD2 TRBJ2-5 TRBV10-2 CASSEPGTSGEETQYF TGCGCCAGCAGTGAGCCAGGGACTAGCGGGGAAGAGACCCAGTACTTC
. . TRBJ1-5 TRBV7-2 CASSSGRGSQPQHF TGTGCCAGCAGCTCAGGGAGGGGGAGTCAGCCCCAGCATTTT
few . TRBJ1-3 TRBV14 CASSQDSGNTIYF TGTGCCAGCAGCCAAGACTCTGGGAACACCATATATTTT
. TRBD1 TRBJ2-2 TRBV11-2 CASSLGDRATGELFF TGTGCCAGCAGCTTAGGGGACAGGGCGACCGGGGAGCTGTTTTTT
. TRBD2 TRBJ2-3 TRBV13 CASSWTSGAPDTQYF TGTGCCAGCAGCTGGACTAGCGGGGCTCCAGATACGCAGTATTTT
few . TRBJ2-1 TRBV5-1 CASSPNNPRRNEQFF TGCGCCAGCAGCCCGAACAACCCCCGCCGCAATGAGCAGTTCTTC
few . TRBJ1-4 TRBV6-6 CASSYGRRPTNEKLFF TGTGCCAGCAGCTATGGGAGAAGACCGACGAATGAAAAACTGTTTTTT
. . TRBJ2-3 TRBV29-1 CSVGPSPQYF TGCAGCGTTGGACCATCTCCGCAGTATTTT
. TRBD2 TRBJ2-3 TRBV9 CASSAVAGGLAGDLLLQYF TGTGCCAGCAGCGCAGTTGCCGGGGGACTAGCGGGGGACCTGCTTTTACAGTATTTT
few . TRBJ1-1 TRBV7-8 CASSHDRRGYEAFF TGTGCCAGCAGCCACGACAGGCGCGGATATGAAGCTTTCTTT
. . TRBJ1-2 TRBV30 CAWSVSGVYGYTF TGTGCCTGGAGTGTAAGTGGCGTGTATGGCTACACCTTC
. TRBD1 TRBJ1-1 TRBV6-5 CASSYSLGQQAFF TGTGCCAGCAGTTACTCGTTGGGACAGCAAGCTTTCTTT
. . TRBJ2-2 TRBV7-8 CASSLRGFGTGELFF TGTGCCAGCAGCTTACGAGGTTTCGGCACCGGGGAGCTGTTTTTT
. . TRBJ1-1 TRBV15 CATSRDNFGEAFF TGTGCCACCAGCAGAGATAATTTCGGTGAAGCTTTCTTT
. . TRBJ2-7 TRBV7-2 CASSLVGTRYEQYF TGTGCCAGCAGCTTAGTTGGGACTCGCTACGAGCAGTACTTC
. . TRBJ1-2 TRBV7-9 CASSLAGPHGDYGYTF TGTGCCAGCAGCTTAGCGGGCCCCCATGGGGACTATGGCTACACCTTC
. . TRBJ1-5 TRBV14 CASSQGSNQPQHF TGTGCCAGCAGCCAGGGTAGCAATCAGCCCCAGCATTTT
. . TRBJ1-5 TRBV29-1 CSVATNSNQPQHF TGCAGCGTCGCAACCAATAGCAATCAGCCCCAGCATTTT
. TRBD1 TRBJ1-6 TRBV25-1 CASSPDRVSPLHF TGTGCCAGCAGCCCTGACAGGGTTTCACCCCTCCACTTT
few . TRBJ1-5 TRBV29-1 CSPYSKRTENQPQHF TGCAGCCCGTACAGTAAGAGGACAGAGAATCAGCCCCAGCATTTT
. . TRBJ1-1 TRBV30 CAWSRGDTEAFF TGTGCCTGGAGTCGGGGGGACACTGAAGCTTTCTTT
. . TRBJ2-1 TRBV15 CATSRDPHNEQFF TGTGCCACCAGCAGAGATCCCCACAATGAGCAGTTCTTC
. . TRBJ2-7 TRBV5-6 CASSFDREQYF TGTGCCAGCAGCTTTGACAGGGAGCAGTACTTC
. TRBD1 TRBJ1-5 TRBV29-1 CSVATGGAGSNQPQHF TGCAGCGTTGCGACAGGGGGCGCGGGAAGCAATCAGCCCCAGCATTTT
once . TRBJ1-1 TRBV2 CASSDGGGINPRTEAFF TGTGCCAGCAGTGATGGCGGGGGAATAAACCCGAGGACTGAAGCTTTCTTT
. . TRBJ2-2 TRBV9 CASSAFGQTGELFF TGTGCCAGCAGCGCGTTCGGACAGACCGGGGAGCTGTTTTTT
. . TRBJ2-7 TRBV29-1 CSVLGILYEQYF TGCAGCGTCCTCGGGATCCTCTACGAGCAGTACTTC
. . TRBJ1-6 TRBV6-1 CASSVGRVDSPLHF TGTGCCAGCAGTGTGGGCAGGGTGGACTCACCCCTCCACTTT
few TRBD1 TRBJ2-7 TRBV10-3 CAISESVGQGANEQYF TGTGCCATCAGTGAGTCAGTGGGACAGGGGGCCAACGAGCAGTACTTC
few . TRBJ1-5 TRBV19 CASSTGDYNQPQHF TGTGCCAGTAGTACAGGAGACTACAATCAGCCCCAGCATTTT
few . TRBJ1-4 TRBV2 CASSLQDRPLGF TGTGCCAGCAGTCTACAGGACAGACCCTTGGGTTTT
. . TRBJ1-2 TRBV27 CASDPAEHYGYTF TGTGCCAGCGACCCCGCAGAGCACTATGGCTACACCTTC
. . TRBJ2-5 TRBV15 CATSRTAKETQYF TGTGCCACCAGCAGGACCGCTAAAGAGACCCAGTACTTC
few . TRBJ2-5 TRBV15 CATSTHGYQETQYF TGTGCCACCAGCACCCACGGGTACCAAGAGACCCAGTACTTC
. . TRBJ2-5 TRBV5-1 CASSSSRRRQETQYF TGCGCCAGCAGCAGCTCTAGACGCCGCCAAGAGACCCAGTACTTC
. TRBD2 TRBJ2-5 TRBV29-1 CSANRGLAVQETQYF TGCAGCGCCAACCGAGGACTAGCGGTCCAAGAGACCCAGTACTTC
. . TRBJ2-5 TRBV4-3 CASSQDLLLGVRAETQYF TGCGCCAGCAGCCAAGACCTTCTACTCGGGGTACGGGCGGAGACCCAGTACTTC
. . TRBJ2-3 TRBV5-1 CASSGTASSTDTQYF TGCGCCAGCAGCGGGACCGCCTCTAGCACAGATACGCAGTATTTT
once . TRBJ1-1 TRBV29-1 CSVGGVMNTEAFF TGCAGCGTTGGCGGGGTTATGAACACTGAAGCTTTCTTT
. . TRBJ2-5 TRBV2 CASSDESVQTQYF TGTGCCAGCAGTGATGAATCTGTTCAGACCCAGTACTTC
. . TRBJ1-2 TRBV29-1 CSAQGVSNYGYTF TGCAGCGCCCAGGGAGTCTCTAACTATGGCTACACCTTC
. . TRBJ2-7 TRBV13 CASSLRTAYEQYF TGTGCCAGCAGCCTGCGGACAGCCTACGAGCAGTACTTC
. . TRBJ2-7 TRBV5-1 CASSLDGSYEQYF TGCGCCAGCAGCTTGGACGGGTCCTACGAGCAGTACTTC
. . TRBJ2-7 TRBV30 CAWSPKARVFYEQYF TGTGCCTGGAGCCCAAAGGCCAGGGTCTTCTACGAGCAGTACTTC
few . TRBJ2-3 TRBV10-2 CASSMSVNSRTDTQYF TGCGCCAGCAGTATGTCAGTTAATAGCCGCACAGATACGCAGTATTTT
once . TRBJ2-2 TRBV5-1 CASSLYDGSGELFF TGCGCCAGCAGCTTATACGACGGATCCGGGGAGCTGTTTTTT